This T cell receptor (beta chain) was found in a study of blood T cell repertoires in COVID-19. Sequencing used immunoSEQ multiplex PCR; TCRdb keeps in-frame clones, though not all of them. The sample lists around 300,000 clones, 87% occurring once. The length of the CDR3 is 14 residues. Germline-derived CDR1 and CDR2 are SQVTM and ANQGSEA. Deletions cut 2 bases from V and 1 base from J, with 11 bases between. The V gene is TRBV29-1, the J gene TRBJ1-1, with D possibly matching TRBD1 (6 bases). Sequencing input: peripheral blood. This TCR was recovered from a man between 18 and 35 years old with active or convalescent COVID-19. CDR3 residues: CSVESRGRNTEAFF. CDR3 in DNA: TGCAGCGTTGAATCCAGGGGCAGGAACACTGAAGCTTTCTTT.